Listed below are T cell receptor beta chains from one sample, sequenced in a study of blood T cell repertoires in COVID-19. The method was immunoSEQ multiplex PCR; TCRdb's version includes in-frame clones alone and lacks a portion of them. The repertoire holds a few hundred thousand clones, about 89% seen once, with about 3% in the top ten. The sequenced sample consisted of peripheral blood. Receptors originate from a woman between 25 and 40 years old with COVID-19, enrolled during active disease. CDR3s include the opening cysteine and the closing phenylalanine or tryptophan. D genes are given only for firm matches. Only part of the rows carry a size: once, few, many, or a class if the clone is expanded.

>TRBD1|18|TRBJ1-6|NA|TRBV6-1
TGTGCCAGCAGTGAAGTGATTGCCCGGCCAGGGGGCTATTCACCCCTCCACTTT
CASSEVIARPGGYSPLHF
>NA|16|TRBJ1-1|NA|TRBV6-5
TGTGCCAGCAGTTACCATCCCCCCGGGAAAGGCACTGAAGCTTTCTTT
CASSYHPPGKGTEAFF
>TRBD2|15|TRBJ2-1|once|TRBV19
TGTGCCAGCCGTCGGACTAGCGGGGGGGCGGGTGAGCAGTTCTTC
CASRRTSGGAGEQFF
>TRBD1|15|TRBJ1-6|NA|TRBV28
TGTGCCAGCAGTTTACCGACAGGGTATAATTCACCCCTCCACTTT
CASSLPTGYNSPLHF
>NA|14|TRBJ2-1|NA|TRBV6-2/TRBV6-3
TGTGCCAGCAGTTACACCGGGATCCCGAGGGAGCAGTTCTTC
CASSYTGIPREQFF
>TRBD1|13|TRBJ1-1|NA|TRBV30
TGTGCCTGGAGTGGACAGGGGATGGGTTATGCTTTCTTT
CAWSGQGMGYAFF
>TRBD1|11|TRBJ1-2|NA|TRBV12-3/TRBV12-4
TGTGCCAGCACAGGGGGTGGTGGCTACACCTTC
CASTGGGGYTF
>TRBD1|13|TRBJ2-5|NA|TRBV29-1
TGCAGCGTTTCCAGGGGGTCCCAAGAGACCCAGTACTTC
CSVSRGSQETQYF
>TRBD2|16|TRBJ2-3|NA|TRBV20-1
TGCAGTGCTAGTCGTGGCGGGACTATTGGGGTAGATACGCAGTATTTT
CSASRGGTIGVDTQYF
>NA|14|TRBJ1-4|NA|TRBV3-1/TRBV3-2
TGTGCCAGCAGCCAAGGCGGGGACTTCGAAAAACTGTTTTTT
CASSQGGDFEKLFF
>TRBD2|16|TRBJ2-5|NA|TRBV9
TGTGCCAGCAGCCCCGGGACTAGCGGGGGACAAGAGACCCAGTACTTC
CASSPGTSGGQETQYF
>NA|15|TRBJ1-4|once|TRBV19
TGTGCCAGCTCCCTCGGGGGAGATGGAGGCGAAAAACTGTTTTTT
CASSLGGDGGEKLFF
>TRBD2|15|TRBJ2-7|NA|TRBV18
TGTGCCAGCTCACCCCCCGGGGGGGGCAGGGGCGAGCAGTACTTC
CASSPPGGGRGEQYF
>NA|14|TRBJ1-5|once|TRBV5-1
TGCGCCAGCAGCTTGGGACAAGCCAATCAGCCCCAGCATTTT
CASSLGQANQPQHF
>NA|14|TRBJ2-3|NA|TRBV7-2
TGTGCCAGCAGCTTCTCGGTGGGCACAGATACGCAGTATTTT
CASSFSVGTDTQYF
>NA|12|TRBJ1-2|NA|TRBV29-1
TGCAGCGGAAGCAGGGAAAACTATGGCTACACCTTC
CSGSRENYGYTF
>NA|14|TRBJ2-7|NA|TRBV7-2
TGTGCCAGCAGCCCAGAACAGAGCTCCTACGAGCAGTACTTC
CASSPEQSSYEQYF
>NA|15|TRBJ1-4|NA|TRBV4-2
TGTGCCAGCAGCCAAGAGGTCGGGGCAGGGGTGAAACTGTTTTTT
CASSQEVGAGVKLFF
>TRBD1|15|TRBJ1-2|NA|TRBV7-9
TGTGCCAGCAGCTTGGGGGACAGGACGAGGGAAGGCTACACCTTC
CASSLGDRTREGYTF
>TRBD1|17|TRBJ2-2|NA|TRBV4-2
TGTGCCAGCAGCCACCCGGGACAGGGGGGGGACACCGGGGAGCTGTTTTTT
CASSHPGQGGDTGELFF
>TRBD1|15|TRBJ2-5|NA|TRBV11-3
TGTGCCAGCAGCGCGGGGACAGGGATTTGGGAGACCCAGTACTTC
CASSAGTGIWETQYF
>TRBD2|15|TRBJ2-6|NA|TRBV5-1
TGCGCCAGCCGACCGGGAGGGTCCGGGGCCAACGTCCTGACTTTC
CASRPGGSGANVLTF
>NA|15|TRBJ2-1|NA|TRBV19
TGTGCCAGTAGTTCCGGTCGCGGGGTCTTTCTTGAGCAGTTCTTC
CASSSGRGVFLEQFF
>TRBD1|14|TRBJ1-2|NA|TRBV3-1/TRBV3-2
TGTGCCAGCAGCCTCGGACAGGGGAACTATGGCTACACCTTC
CASSLGQGNYGYTF
>TRBD1|15|TRBJ1-6|NA|TRBV2
TGTGCCAGCAGTCAGGGACAGGGGCCGGTTTCACCCCTCCACTTT
CASSQGQGPVSPLHF
>NA|11|TRBJ2-7|NA|TRBV6-2/TRBV6-3
TGTGCCAGCAGTTACTCGAGAGAGCAGTACTTC
CASSYSREQYF
>NA|13|TRBJ1-1|NA|TRBV5-6
TGTGCCAGCAGCTTGCGGGGGGGCACTGAAGCTTTCTTT
CASSLRGGTEAFF
>TRBD1|14|TRBJ1-2|once|TRBV18
TGTGCCAGCTCACCGGGACAGGGGGCTGGTGGCTACACCTTC
CASSPGQGAGGYTF
>TRBD1|16|TRBJ2-5|NA|TRBV5-1
TGCGCCAGCAGCTTTTCCGGGACAGGGCTCCAAGAGACCCAGTACTTC
CASSFSGTGLQETQYF
>NA|13|TRBJ2-7|NA|TRBV5-1
TGCGCCAGCAGCTTGGGGGGACAACGCGAGCAGTACTTC
CASSLGGQREQYF
>TRBD1|16|TRBJ2-1|few|TRBV7-2
TGTGCCAGCAGCTTAGCTGGGACAGGGTCCTACAATGAGCAGTTCTTC
CASSLAGTGSYNEQFF
>NA|15|TRBJ1-5|NA|TRBV2
TGTGCCAGCAGTGAATTCAAGGGGGATAATCAGCCCCAGCATTTT
CASSEFKGDNQPQHF
>TRBD1|15|TRBJ1-5|NA|TRBV2
TGTGCCAGCAGTGAATTGGGACAGAGCAATCAGCCCCAGCATTTT
CASSELGQSNQPQHF
>NA|13|TRBJ1-1|NA|TRBV2
TGTGCCAGCACCGGACAGAGGAACACTGAAGCTTTCTTT
CASTGQRNTEAFF
>TRBD1|15|TRBJ1-1|NA|TRBV7-6
TGTGCCAGCAGCTTAAAGGGACAGGCGAACACTGAAGCTTTCTTT
CASSLKGQANTEAFF
>TRBD2|15|TRBJ2-1|NA|TRBV3-1/TRBV3-2
TGTGCCAGCAGCCAAGATGGGACTAGCGGGAGGACCGAGTTCTTC
CASSQDGTSGRTEFF
>NA|13|TRBJ1-5|NA|TRBV23-1
TGCGCCAGCAGTCACCGCCCGGATCAGCCCCAGCATTTT
CASSHRPDQPQHF
>NA|16|TRBJ2-1|NA|TRBV27
TGTGCCAGCAGTTTAGGCTCAGGCCAGGGTGGGAATGAGCAGTTCTTC
CASSLGSGQGGNEQFF
>NA|13|TRBJ1-5|NA|TRBV28
TGTGCCAGCAGTTCCAGGGGCAATCAGCCCCAGCATTTT
CASSSRGNQPQHF
>NA|16|TRBJ2-5|NA|TRBV5-1
TGCGCCAGCAGCTTTAGTGGACAGGGAGGGCAAGAGACCCAGTACTTC
CASSFSGQGGQETQYF
>NA|14|TRBJ2-2|NA|TRBV4-1
TGCGCCAGCAGCCAGCCCCAGAAAACCGGGGAGCTGTTTTTT
CASSQPQKTGELFF
>NA|12|TRBJ1-2|NA|TRBV11-2
TGTGCCAGCAGCATACAGGGTACTGGCTACACCTTC
CASSIQGTGYTF
>NA|18|TRBJ2-3|NA|TRBV3-1/TRBV3-2
TGTGCCAGCAGCCGCCAGGCGTGGAGGACCCGATACACAGATACGCAGTATTTT
CASSRQAWRTRYTDTQYF
>NA|12|TRBJ1-1|NA|TRBV30
TGTGCCTGGAGTCAGGAGAACACTGAAGCTTTCTTT
CAWSQENTEAFF
>NA|13|TRBJ1-2|NA|TRBV6-5
TGTGCCAGCAGTACCTCCACAGGGTCCGGCTACACCTTC
CASSTSTGSGYTF
>TRBD1|14|TRBJ2-5|NA|TRBV11-1
TGTGCCAGCAGCACCTCAGGGGGCGGGGAGACCCAGTACTTC
CASSTSGGGETQYF
>TRBD2|17|TRBJ2-1|NA|TRBV19
TGTGCCAGTAGTATCCTGACTAGCGGGAGTCCCTACAATGAGCAGTTCTTC
CASSILTSGSPYNEQFF
>NA|16|TRBJ1-2|NA|TRBV3-1/TRBV3-2
TGTGCCAGCAGCCCCAGCCTGACACCTTCTAACTATGGCTACACCTTC
CASSPSLTPSNYGYTF
>TRBD2|16|TRBJ2-3|NA|TRBV9
TGTGCCAGCAGCGTAGAGACTAGCGGACGTACAGATACGCAGTATTTT
CASSVETSGRTDTQYF
>TRBD1|13|TRBJ1-2|NA|TRBV27
TGTGCCAGCCGAGAAACAGGGGCGAATGGCTACACCTTC
CASRETGANGYTF